This is a list of T cell receptor beta chains from one sample in a study of cytomegalovirus exposure and HLA in healthy donors. This table comes from immunoSEQ multiplex PCR, and its TCRdb copy is limited to in-frame clones, with some not included. The table has about 180,000 clones, roughly nine tenths seen once. Material for sequencing was PBMCs. These receptors were taken from a young man in good health and CMV-seropositive. CDR3s include the opening cysteine and the closing phenylalanine or tryptophan. A D gene is named only where the DNA matches it firmly. Expanded clones are given a class, and other clones once, few, many or no size at all.

>.|TRBJ2-5|TRBV5-4|.
CASSLNKAAETQYF
TGTGCCAGCAGCTTGAATAAAGCGGCGGAGACCCAGTACTTC
>.|TRBJ2-3|TRBV7-3|.
CASSLTVGSGDTQYF
TGTGCCAGCAGCTTAACTGTGGGGAGCGGAGATACGCAGTATTTT
>.|TRBJ2-4|TRBV25-1|TRBD2
CASSESSGRVGKNIQYF
TGTGCCAGCAGTGAGTCTAGCGGGAGGGTTGGCAAAAACATTCAGTACTTC
>.|TRBJ2-1|TRBV19|TRBD2
CASSSGGPYNEQFF
TGTGCCAGTAGTAGCGGGGGGCCATACAATGAGCAGTTCTTC
>.|TRBJ2-1|TRBV6-4|.
CASSAAGLRNNEQFF
TGTGCCAGCAGTGCCGCGGGACTCCGCAACAATGAGCAGTTCTTC
>.|TRBJ2-7|TRBV7-2|TRBD1
CASSLAGTGEQYF
TGTGCCAGCAGCTTAGCTGGGACAGGAGAGCAGTACTTC
>.|TRBJ1-2|TRBV9|TRBD1
CASSAPPTGRYGYTF
TGTGCCAGCAGCGCCCCCCCGACAGGGAGGTATGGCTACACCTTC
>once|TRBJ2-1|TRBV27|.
CASSLWSAYNEQFF
TGTGCCAGCAGTTTGTGGTCGGCCTACAATGAGCAGTTCTTC
>.|TRBJ2-5|TRBV5-4|TRBD2
CASSLDLAGGVETQYF
TGTGCCAGCAGCTTGGATCTAGCGGGGGGCGTGGAGACCCAGTACTTC
>.|TRBJ2-3|TRBV5-1|.
CASSLFPGGGGTDTQYF
TGCGCCAGCAGCTTGTTCCCAGGGGGTGGAGGGACAGATACGCAGTATTTT
>.|TRBJ2-5|TRBV7-9|TRBD1
CASSTGTGRYQETQYF
TGTGCCAGCAGCACGGGGACAGGGAGGTACCAAGAGACCCAGTACTTC
>.|TRBJ2-1|TRBV27|.
CASSLKAGKQFF
TGTGCCAGCAGTTTAAAGGCAGGTAAGCAGTTCTTC
>once|TRBJ1-2|TRBV4-3|TRBD1
CASSQDARGQDGYTF
TGCGCCAGCAGCCAAGATGCCAGGGGGCAAGATGGCTACACCTTC
>once|TRBJ2-4|TRBV19|.
CASSIRADSLAKNIQYF
TGTGCCAGTAGTATAAGGGCGGACTCCTTAGCCAAAAACATTCAGTACTTC
>.|TRBJ2-1|TRBV27|TRBD2
CASSSILAGDGDEQFF
TGTGCCAGCAGTTCGATATTAGCGGGAGACGGGGATGAGCAGTTCTTC
>.|TRBJ1-2|TRBV6-1|.
CASSERGDGYTF
TGTGCCAGCAGTGAACGTGGAGATGGCTACACCTTC
>.|TRBJ2-7|TRBV19|TRBD2
CASSIGPSGSSYEQYF
TGTGCCAGTAGTATAGGGCCTAGCGGCAGCTCCTACGAGCAGTACTTC
>.|TRBJ2-1|TRBV4-3|TRBD2
CASSPAASGRWDEQFF
TGCGCCAGCAGCCCTGCGGCTAGCGGGAGATGGGATGAGCAGTTCTTC
>.|TRBJ1-2|TRBV18|.
CASSLDSSYGYTF
TGTGCCAGCTCACTAGACAGCTCTTATGGCTACACCTTC
>once|TRBJ1-3|TRBV6-1|.
CASSQRYSGNTIYF
TGTGCCAGCAGCCAACGCTACTCTGGAAACACCATATATTTT
>.|TRBJ2-7|TRBV7-6|TRBD2
CASSLGGGGGEQYF
TGTGCCAGCAGCTTAGGGGGCGGCGGGGGCGAGCAGTACTTC
>.|TRBJ2-1|TRBV7-9|.
CASSLDYREQFF
TGTGCCAGCAGCTTAGACTACAGGGAGCAGTTCTTC
>.|TRBJ2-7|TRBV7-9|.
CASSLTGLTYEQYF
TGTGCCAGCAGCTTAACAGGGCTAACCTACGAGCAGTACTTC
>few|TRBJ2-3|TRBV6-6|TRBD2
CASLEASGSTDTQYF
TGTGCCAGCCTCGAAGCTAGCGGGAGCACAGATACGCAGTATTTT
>.|TRBJ2-1|TRBV4-1|.
CASRWGQSNNEQFF
TGCGCCAGCAGATGGGGGCAGTCCAACAATGAGCAGTTCTTC
>.|TRBJ1-1|TRBV6-5|.
CASTKPPGTEAFF
TGTGCCAGCACTAAGCCCCCGGGGACTGAAGCTTTCTTT
>.|TRBJ2-2|TRBV7-7|TRBD2
CASSSLAGGVTGELFF
TGTGCTAGCAGCTCACTAGCGGGAGGAGTCACCGGGGAGCTGTTTTTT
>.|TRBJ2-2|TRBV2|TRBD2
CASSLGGGPGELFF
TGTGCCAGCAGTTTGGGGGGGGGACCCGGGGAGCTGTTTTTT
>.|TRBJ1-5|TRBV19|TRBD1
CASSILWTGGSNQPQHF
TGTGCCAGTAGTATCTTATGGACAGGGGGGAGCAATCAGCCCCAGCATTTT
>few|TRBJ1-1|TRBV9|.
CASSGGRTGSTEAFF
TGTGCCAGCAGCGGGGGACGGACCGGGAGCACTGAAGCTTTCTTT
>.|TRBJ2-2|TRBV11-3|TRBD2
CASSYTTTSGKDGELFF
TGTGCCAGCAGTTACACGACGACTAGCGGGAAAGACGGGGAGCTGTTTTTT
>.|TRBJ2-2|TRBV29-1|TRBD1
CSVGQGTGELFF
TGCAGCGTCGGACAGGGCACCGGGGAGCTGTTTTTT
>.|TRBJ2-7|TRBV6-4|.
CASSRGGLSSYEQYF
TGTGCCAGCAGCCGGGGAGGACTGAGCTCCTACGAGCAGTACTTC
>.|TRBJ1-2|TRBV6-1|TRBD1
CASSEGQGDRYGYTF
TGTGCCAGCAGTGAGGGACAGGGAGATAGGTATGGCTACACCTTC
>.|TRBJ2-3|TRBV27|TRBD2
CASSSTGLAGTTDTQYF
TGTGCCAGCAGCTCTACGGGACTAGCGGGGACCACAGATACGCAGTATTTT
>.|TRBJ1-5|TRBV18|TRBD1
CASSTGTGGFGSQHF
TGTGCCAGCTCCACCGGGACAGGGGGCTTTGGTAGCCAGCATTTT
>once|TRBJ2-7|TRBV27|TRBD1
CASSGETGGYEQYF
TGTGCCAGCAGTGGGGAGACAGGGGGATACGAGCAGTACTTC
>.|TRBJ1-5|TRBV19|.
CASRPWETHQPQHF
TGTGCCAGTAGACCCTGGGAGACACATCAGCCCCAGCATTTT
>few|TRBJ2-7|TRBV7-7|.
CASSRLTLSPREQYF
TGTGCTAGCAGCCGTCTGACACTTTCCCCCCGCGAGCAGTACTTC
>.|TRBJ1-2|TRBV6-5|.
CASSYLGDGYTF
TGTGCCAGCAGTTACCTTGGAGATGGCTACACCTTC